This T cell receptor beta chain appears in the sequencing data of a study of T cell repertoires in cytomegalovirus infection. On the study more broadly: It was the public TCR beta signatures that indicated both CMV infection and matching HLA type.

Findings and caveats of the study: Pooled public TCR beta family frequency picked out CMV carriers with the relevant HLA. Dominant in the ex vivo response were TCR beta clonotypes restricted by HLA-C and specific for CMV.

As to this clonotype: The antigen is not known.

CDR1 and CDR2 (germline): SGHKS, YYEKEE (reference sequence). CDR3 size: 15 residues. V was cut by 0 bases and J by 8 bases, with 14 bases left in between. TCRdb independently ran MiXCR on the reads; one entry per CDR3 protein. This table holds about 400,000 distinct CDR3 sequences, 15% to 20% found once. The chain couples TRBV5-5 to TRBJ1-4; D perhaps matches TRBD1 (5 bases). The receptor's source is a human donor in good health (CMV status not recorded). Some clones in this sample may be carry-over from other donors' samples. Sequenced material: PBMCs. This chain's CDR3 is CASSLGGPGAEKLFF. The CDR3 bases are TGTGCCAGCAGCTTGGGAGGACCCGGGGCCGAAAAACTGTTTTTT.